Below, 7 T cell receptor beta chains from the same sample are listed, as sequenced in a study of blood T cells in healthy people across ages. Combining a sample-barcoded 5' primer with a J-beta primer mix, a second PCR ran for about 7 to 11 cycles. Using its own MiXCR run on the 5' RACE reads, TCRdb lists one record per CDR3 protein. The repertoire holds 790,000 or so distinct CDR3 sequences, roughly three fifths seen once, with roughly 25% in the top ten. The sample consisted of blood. These receptors were taken from a man aged 35 to 55 in good health.

In this sample, this clonotype turned up a few times. The gene calls are TRBV4-2 and TRBJ1-2, with D perhaps matching TRBD1 (6 bases). The V end lost 1 base, the J end lost 4 bases, and 13 bases lay between the germline ends. Germline values: CDR1 LGHNA, CDR2 YNFKEQ. CDR3 size: 15 residues. The DNA of the CDR3 is TGTGCCAGCAGCCAAGCCTCAGGGGTGGGCTATGGCTACACCTTC. It encodes CASSQASGVGYGYTF.

This chain uses TRBV7-9 with TRBJ2-3; D may be TRBD2 (5 bases). V was clipped by 6 bases and J by 0 bases, with 19 bases between them. Germline-derived CDR1 and CDR2 are SEHNR and FQNEAQ (reference sequence). This CDR3 has 17 residues. CDR3 sequence reads: CASRSSTSGISTDTQYF. The DNA of the CDR3 is TGTGCCAGCAGAAGCAGCACAAGCGGTATTAGCACAGATACGCAGTATTTT.

The sample holds many counts of this clonotype. The chain has TRBV2 and TRBJ2-1; D is perhaps TRBD2 (5 bases). The CDR3 covers 14 residues. Germline V lookup: CDR1 SNHLY, CDR2 FYNNEI. V dropped 4 bases and J dropped 2 bases, with 9 bases sitting between them. CDR3 residues: CASSGGVTYNEQFF. DNA of the CDR3: TGTGCCAGCAGTGGGGGAGTTACCTACAATGAGCAGTTCTTC.

This chain's CDR3 is CSATDSRDPGETQYF. CDR3 in DNA: TGCAGTGCCACGGATAGCCGGGACCCGGGGGAGACCCAGTACTTC. This chain uses TRBV20-1 with TRBJ2-5; D might be TRBD1 or TRBD2, each matching 5 bases. The CDR3 runs 15 residues. In germline, CDR1 is DFQATT, CDR2 SNEGSKA (reference sequence). With 6 bases removed from V and 5 bases from J, the gap between germline ends came to 22 bases.

The chain uses TRBV28 and TRBJ2-4, with 7 bases matching TRBD1. The CDR3 is made up of 16 amino acids. Germline CDR1 reads MDHEN; CDR2 reads SYDVKM. Trimming took 1 base from V and 0 from J; bases not matched to a gene: 3. The CDR3 spells CASSLSGQLAKNIQYF. As DNA, the CDR3 is TGTGCCAGCAGTTTATCGGGACAGCTAGCCAAAAACATTCAGTACTTC.

V usage is TRBV6-2 or TRBV6-3 and J usage is TRBJ2-1; TRBD2 matches 7 bases. V dropped 8 bases and J dropped 5; count of bases not matched to a gene: 9. This CDR3 has 14 residues. Germline V CDR1 and CDR2: MNHEY, SVGEGT. CDR3 sequence reads: CASRGLLENNEQFF. As DNA, the CDR3 is TGTGCCAGCCGGGGACTACTCGAAAACAATGAGCAGTTCTTC.

A few counts support this clonotype. The rearrangement joins TRBV7-2 to TRBJ2-3; 13 nucleotides align to TRBD2. The junction had 4 bases not matched to a gene; V was cut back by 5 bases and J by 2 bases. Per germline, CDR1 SGHTA and CDR2 FQGNSA. CDR3 length: 16 amino acids. This CDR3 reads CASSVLAGGLTDTQYF. The CDR3 nucleotides are TGTGCCAGCAGCGTACTAGCGGGGGGGCTCACAGATACGCAGTATTTT.